A selection of T cell receptor beta chains follows, all from one sample in a study of tumor-infiltrating lymphocytes in primary liver carcinoma. TCRdb independently ran MiXCR on the multiplex PCR reads; one entry per CDR3 protein. The sample comprises around 78,000 distinct CDR3 sequences, 60% to 80% of which are singletons, and roughly an eighth rests with the top ten. The source material was liver tumor tissue from sampling region 4. The receptors shown here come from a woman aged 55-69 years with primary liver carcinoma and hepatitis B virus infection. The CDR3 runs from the conserved cysteine through the conserved F or W. The size of a clone is reported for some rows only, either as once, few or many, or as a class for expanded clones.

cdr3_aa v_call clone_size j_call
CSARSDRVTAEAFF TRBV20-1 NA TRBJ1-1
CASRESVRSKGYTF TRBV6-5 NA TRBJ1-2
CACSLTRTGLSTDTQYF TRBV7-3 NA TRBJ2-3
CASRPPGTGTYEQYF TRBV5-1 many TRBJ2-7
CACSLVQCGGNEQSF TRBV12-3/TRBV12-4 NA TRBJ2-1
CASNKGPNRSAYGYTF TRBV6-2/TRBV6-3 NA TRBJ1-2
CVSSSKGYGYTF TRBV11-2 NA TRBJ1-2
CATSRAIAGLVGTDTQYF TRBV15 NA TRBJ2-3
CASSLWTANPHGYTF TRBV11-3 NA TRBJ1-2
CASSQATGGRLKQYF TRBV4-2 NA TRBJ2-7
CASRDRGLYNNQPQHF TRBV6-1 NA TRBJ1-5
CASSLGGLVSRVYEQYF TRBV28 NA TRBJ2-7
CASSFLQGTYEQYF TRBV6-6 once TRBJ2-7
CVSSESWGHSPLHF TRBV6-1 NA TRBJ1-6
CASGYRGDTEAFF TRBV6-1 NA TRBJ1-1
CASRQTSGASNKRFF TRBV11-2 NA TRBJ2-1
CSVARVMRARGYTF TRBV29-1 NA TRBJ1-2
CASSLSNHEQFF TRBV12-3/TRBV12-4 many TRBJ2-1
CASSFQQVPILGETQYF TRBV11-2 NA TRBJ2-5
CISSLEAGGTQPQHF TRBV11-2 NA TRBJ1-5